The 10 T cell receptor beta chains below all came from one sample that was sequenced in a study of blood T cell repertoires in COVID-19 (dated by TCRdb to 2020 to 2022). Libraries were built with the immunoSEQ multiplex PCR assay. The immuneACCESS repertoire file appears here via TCRdb, limited to in-frame rearrangements. These files lack a portion of the clones; in checked studies, under half of the deficit traces to unresolved V genes, and the cause of the others is not known. Here the sample has roughly 310,000 clones; around 87% occur a single time. The ten largest clones take up 3.5% to 4.5% of the sample. Sequenced sample: peripheral blood. The receptors come from a woman aged 50 to 60 with active or convalescent COVID-19.

This chain uses TRBV7-2 with TRBJ2-7; no clear D. Trimming stripped 5 bases from V and 1 base from J, with 9 bases between. The CDR3 covers 13 residues. CDR1 is SGHTA, CDR2 FQGNSA, per germline. The CDR3 DNA sequence: TGTGCCAGCAGCGCCTACCCATCCTACGAGCAGTACTTC. Encoded protein: CASSAYPSYEQYF.

The chain uses TRBV9 and TRBJ2-1, with TRBD2 matching over 8 bases. Germline V gene data show CDR1 as SGDLS and CDR2 as YYNGEE. Trimming at V came to 4 bases and at J to 0 bases, leaving 3 bases not matched to a gene. The length of the CDR3 is 15 residues. CDR3 bases: TGTGCCAGCAGCTCCGGGGGGGGCTCCTACAATGAGCAGTTCTTC. Protein sequence: CASSSGGGSYNEQFF.

The chain joins TRBV4-1 to TRBJ2-1; tentative D call: TRBD2 (6 bases). The CDR3 runs to 12 residues. Deletions cut 1 base from V and 13 bases from J, with 11 bases between. Germline lookup yields CDR1 MGHRA and CDR2 YSYEKL. The CDR3 nucleotides read TGCGCCAGCAGCCAAGGGAGGGACCCCCAGTTCTTC. Its protein is CASSQGRDPQFF.

In its sample, this clone was seen a few times. The chain combines TRBV12-3 or TRBV12-4 with TRBJ1-2; D perhaps matches TRBD1 (5 bases). The CDR3 is 12 amino acids. Trimming stripped 5 bases from V and 14 bases from J, with 18 bases between. In DNA, the CDR3 is TGTGCCAGCAGTGAACACCGGGGGTCAAATACCTTC. Encoded protein: CASSEHRGSNTF.

The chain uses TRBV28 and TRBJ1-6; possibly TRBD1 for D (6 bases). Germline V CDR1 and CDR2: MDHEN, SYDVKM. V lost 6 bases and J 9 bases, leaving 24 bases between the germline ends. The CDR3 loop spans 17 amino acids. The CDR3 coding sequence is TGTGCCAGCAGCCGTGACCCGGACAGAGGGAAGGGTTCACCCCTCCACTTT. Translated, it gives CASSRDPDRGKGSPLHF.

This clone was counted only a few times. The J gene is TRBJ2-1, the V gene TRBV7-9, with 11 bases identical to TRBD2. CDR1 is SEHNR and CDR2 is FQNEAQ in the germline V gene (reference sequence). The V segment lost 3 bases and the J segment 8 bases; nucleotides outside the gene matches: 6. This CDR3 comprises 15 residues. CDR3 sequence reads: CASSFVSGRAHEQFF. The CDR3 DNA reads as TGTGCCAGCAGCTTTGTTAGCGGGAGGGCCCATGAGCAGTTCTTC.

The rearrangement joins TRBV15 to TRBJ2-5; 10 bases align to TRBD1. Germline V gene lookup returns CDR1 LNHNV and CDR2 YYDKDF (reference sequence). The CDR3 length is 16 residues. The V segment lost 1 base and the J segment 10 bases; nucleotides outside the gene matches: 12. CDR3: CATSRGGGQGNTGQYF. CDR3 DNA: TGTGCCACCAGCAGAGGGGGGGGACAGGGGAATACCGGCCAGTACTTC.

As concerns this clone: An end of the junction differs from the germline gene, which may be a read error. The rearrangement joins TRBV7-7 to TRBJ1-5; D call uncertain. The CDR3 is made up of 16 amino acids. The V gene's germline CDR1 is SSHAT and CDR2 FNYEAQ (reference sequence). The CDR3 sequence: CASSLAPGRRNQPQHF. In DNA form, the CDR3 reads TGTGCTAGCAGCTTAGCACCCGGGAGAAGAAATCAGCCCCAGCATTTT.

The table lists this clone with a count of one. The genes are TRBV7-9 and TRBJ1-5; D possibly corresponds to TRBD1 (6 bases). Per germline, CDR1 SEHNR and CDR2 FQNEAQ (reference sequence). V lost 4 bases and J 0 bases, leaving 7 bases between the germline ends. This CDR3 spans 14 amino acids. The CDR3 nucleotides read TGTGCCAGCAGCTCGACAGGTAGCAATCAGCCCCAGCATTTT. Amino acid sequence: CASSSTGSNQPQHF.

This sequence joins TRBV15 and TRBJ1-5, with a weak D call TRBD1 (5 bases). Germline V gene lookup returns CDR1 LNHNV and CDR2 YYDKDF (reference sequence). This CDR3 is built from 15 residues. Trimming shortened V by 2 bases and J by 7 bases, and 15 bases separated the two germline ends. CDR3 amino acids: CATSRLGGTEQPQHF. The CDR3 bases are TGTGCCACCAGCAGATTGGGAGGGACCGAACAGCCCCAGCATTTT.